These 25 T cell receptor beta chains originate from one sample sequenced in a study of T cells in Graves' hyperthyroidism and ophthalmopathy. Using RNA transcripts as the source, TCR beta CDR3 regions were amplified. HTBI primers were employed in a first-round RT-PCR of the TCR CDR3. TCRdb re-analysed the multiplex PCR reads in MiXCR, keeping a single row per CDR3 protein. The table has about 380,000 distinct CDR3 sequences, under 20% seen once. Sample: blood. Receptors originate from a man younger than 35 with Graves' ophthalmopathy.

This clonotype has ten or more counts. This CDR3 is CASSPHRGTYEQYF. The CDR3, as DNA: TGTGCCAGCAGCCCGCACAGGGGAACCTACGAGCAGTACTTC. The chain couples TRBV7-9 to TRBJ2-7; the match to TRBD1 covers 7 bases. From germline, CDR1 is SEHNR and CDR2 FQNEAQ (reference sequence). This CDR3 has 14 residues. V lost 5 bases to trimming and J lost 2 bases; unmatched junction nucleotides: 6.

The rearrangement joins TRBV6-1 to TRBJ1-1, with D uncertain. CDR1 is MNHNS and CDR2 is SASEGT in the germline V gene. This CDR3 has 13 amino acids. The V end was cut by 7 bases, the J end by 4 bases, with 13 bases between. The CDR3 region is CASIPLTGTEAFF. The CDR3, as DNA: TGTGCCAGCATCCCCCTCACGGGCACTGAAGCTTTCTTT.

This chain joins TRBV27 and TRBJ2-2; D may be TRBD2 (6 bases). The CDR3 spans 16 residues. Trimming took 3 bases from V and 10 from J, leaving 21 bases between them. Per the germline V gene, CDR1 is MNHEY and CDR2 is SMNVEV (reference sequence). In nucleotides, the CDR3 is TGTGCCAGCAGTTTCGGGGGAGGACGCGGGTTTGAGGAGCTGTTTTTT. Its translation: CASSFGGGRGFEELFF.

The table lists this clonotype with a few counts. At one of its ends the junction is not consistent with the germline gene, which may arise from a read error. CDR3 in amino acids: CASSRSPGELVF. The CDR3 DNA reads TGTGCCAGCAGCCGGAGTCCAGGGGAGTTGGTCTTT. The chain uses TRBV5-6 and TRBJ1-1; weak D call: TRBD1 (6 bases). This CDR3 has 12 amino acids. CDR1 and CDR2 (germline): SGHDT, YYEEEE.

In its sample, this clonotype was seen many times. The chain joins TRBV2 to TRBJ1-2; D ambiguous. The CDR3 is made up of 13 amino acids. The V end was cut by 6 bases, the J end by 4 bases, with 12 bases between. The V gene's germline CDR1 is SNHLY and CDR2 FYNNEI. The CDR3 bases are TGTGCCAGCAGCCTTCCTCTGGGCTATGGCTACACCTTC. It specifies CASSLPLGYGYTF. Complete variable domain (other parts from reference TRBV2 and TRBJ1-2): EPEVTQTPSHQVTQMGQEVILRCVPISNHLYFYWYRQILGQKVEFLVSFYNNEISEKSEIFDDQFSVERPDGSNFTLKIRSTKLEDSAMYFCASSLPLGYGYTFGSGTRLTVV.

About this clonotype itself: A read error is possible here, since a much larger clone lies one base away. The rearrangement joins TRBV5-8 to TRBJ1-5; TRBD1 matches at 7 bases. The germline V gene has CDR1 SGHTS and CDR2 YDEGEE. The CDR3 has 14 residues. V dropped 4 bases and J dropped 3; count of bases not matched to a gene: 4. For the CDR3, the DNA is TGTGCCAGCAGCCACGGACAGGACAATCAGCCCCAGCATTTT. This encodes CASSHGQDNQPQHF.

This clonotype was seen repeatedly, ten times or more. The rearrangement joins TRBV6-1 to TRBJ2-5; no definite D call. CDR1 MNHNS and CDR2 SASEGT come from the germline V gene. V lost 1 base and J lost 5, with 11 bases in between. This CDR3 spans 14 amino acids. CDR3 DNA sequence: TGTGCCAGCAGTGAAGTTTCGCGGCCTGAGACCCAGTACTTC. Its protein is CASSEVSRPETQYF.

This clonotype was observed a handful of times. This chain joins TRBV2 and TRBJ2-5; TRBD2 agrees at 9 bases. The CDR3 spans 18 residues. Germline trimming cut 7 bases from V and 5 bases from J; bases unmatched to any gene: 20. The V gene's germline CDR1 is SNHLY and CDR2 FYNNEI. CDR3 in amino acids: CASKSFLTSGSQRETQYF. The CDR3 DNA reads TGTGCCAGCAAAAGTTTTTTGACTAGCGGATCTCAGAGGGAGACCCAGTACTTC. Looking up the rest from reference TRBV2 and TRBJ2-5 gives the full variable domain: EPEVTQTPSHQVTQMGQEVILRCVPISNHLYFYWYRQILGQKVEFLVSFYNNEISEKSEIFDDQFSVERPDGSNFTLKIRSTKLEDSAMYFCASKSFLTSGSQRETQYFGPGTRLLVL.

The rearrangement uses TRBV20-1 and TRBJ1-1; D might be TRBD1 (6 bases). This CDR3 comprises 13 residues. Germline V gene data show CDR1 as DFQATT and CDR2 as SNEGSKA (reference sequence). The V and J ends lost 6 bases and 5 bases respectively, with 16 bases between them. CDR3: CSAPDQTGTEAFF. In DNA form, the CDR3 reads TGCAGTGCCCCGGACCAAACAGGGACTGAAGCTTTCTTT.

This clonotype was observed many times. This rearrangement joins TRBV28 to TRBJ1-1; tentatively, D is TRBD1 (5 bases). The germline V gene has CDR1 MDHEN and CDR2 SYDVKM. The CDR3 loop spans 18 amino acids. Trimming left V 1 base short and J 4 bases short, with 22 bases between. The CDR3 nucleotides are TGTGCCAGCAGTTTATCCCGAACGGGGGTTCCCCCTAGCACTGAAGCTTTCTTT. Protein sequence: CASSLSRTGVPPSTEAFF.

This clonotype showed up just a few times. J is TRBJ1-2 and V is TRBV5-1; 8 bases are shared with TRBD1. The CDR3 runs 15 residues. Germline trimming cut 4 bases from V and 4 bases from J; bases unmatched to any gene: 9. In germline, CDR1 is SGHRS, CDR2 YFSETQ. In DNA, the CDR3 is TGCGCCAGCAGCCTACAGGGGGAAGGGACCTATGGCTACACCTTC. This encodes CASSLQGEGTYGYTF. Looking up the rest from reference TRBV5-1 and TRBJ1-2 gives the full variable domain: KAGVTQTPRYLIKTRGQQVTLSCSPISGHRSVSWYQQTPGQGLQFLFEYFSETQRNKGNFPGRFSGRQFSNSRSEMNVSTLELGDSALYLCASSLQGEGTYGYTFGSGTRLTVV.

This sequence joins TRBV20-1 and TRBJ2-3, with TRBD2 matching 7 bases. Germline CDR1 reads DFQATT; CDR2 reads SNEGSKA (reference sequence). The CDR3 spans 15 residues. J gave up 2 bases and V 6 bases, and 11 bases lay outside the gene matches. Here the CDR3 DNA reads TGCAGTGCCAGTGGGCCTAGCGGAACCACAGATACGCAGTATTTT. It translates to CSASGPSGTTDTQYF.

The CDR3 DNA follows: TGTGCCAGCAGTGAGCGGGAGGGAACATTTAGGAATGAGCAGTTCTTC. Its protein product is CASSEREGTFRNEQFF. The V call is TRBV28, the J call TRBJ2-1, with 10 bases that match TRBD2. The CDR3 has 16 amino acids. Germline assignment: CDR1 MDHEN and CDR2 SYDVKM. V lost 5 bases and J lost 7; bases outside the gene matches: 11.

Worth noting for this clonotype: Since a much larger clone is just one base distant, this may be a read error. The rearrangement joins TRBV27 to TRBJ2-7; a possible D gene is TRBD1 (5 bases). With the DNA end fitting TRBJ2-1 better, the J assignment may be wrong. The CDR3 is 14 amino acids. CDR1 MNHEY and CDR2 SMNVEV come from the germline V gene (reference sequence). CDR3 coding DNA: TGTGCCAGCAGTTACGGACACGTCGGCTACGAGCAGTTCTTC. It codes for CASSYGHVGYEQFF.

The gene calls are TRBV29-1 and TRBJ2-3; 9 bases are shared with TRBD2. This CDR3 region has 13 residues. V shed 7 bases and J 3 bases; nucleotides not matched to a gene: 5. CDR1 is SQVTM and CDR2 is ANQGSEA in the germline V gene. The CDR3 DNA reads as TGCAGCGCTGCGGGGGGGAGGACAGATACGCAGTATTTT. Residues: CSAAGGRTDTQYF.

The table lists this clonotype with many counts. The chain is built from TRBV20-1 and TRBJ1-1; a weak D match, TRBD1 (5 bases). This CDR3 spans 13 amino acids. CDR1 DFQATT and CDR2 SNEGSKA come from the germline V gene (reference sequence). V shed 3 bases and J shed 2 bases, with 10 bases lying between them. The CDR3, as DNA: TGCAGTGCTAGTGCAGGGAGCAACACTGAAGCTTTCTTT. Translation: CSASAGSNTEAFF.

The rearrangement joins TRBV6-4 to TRBJ2-2, with 9 nucleotides matching TRBD2. This CDR3 is 16 amino acids long. Trimming cost V 6 bases and J 1 base; bases outside gene matches: 6. The germline CDR1 and CDR2 sequences are MRHNA and SNTAGT. CDR3 sequence (DNA): TGTGCCAGCAGACCCTTAGCGGGGGTGAACACCGGGGAGCTGTTTTTT. Protein: CASRPLAGVNTGELFF.

The chain carries TRBV18 and TRBJ2-2; D is possibly TRBD1 (6 bases). This CDR3 has 16 residues. V lost 2 bases and J lost 4, with 14 bases in between. Germline lookup yields CDR1 KGHSH and CDR2 LQKENI. The CDR3 region is CASSPRAGACTGELFF. Written as DNA, the CDR3 is TGTGCCAGCTCACCAAGGGCAGGGGCTTGCACCGGGGAGCTGTTTTTT. Filled out from reference TRBV18 and TRBJ2-2, the complete variable domain reads NAGVMQNPRHLVRRRGQEARLRCSPMKGHSHVYWYRQLPEEGLKFMVYLQKENIIDESGMPKERFSAEFPKEGPSILRIQQVVRGDSAAYFCASSPRAGACTGELFFGEGSRLTVL.

This clonotype has ten or more counts. J is TRBJ1-2 and V is TRBV29-1, with D possibly TRBD1 on 5 matching bases. The CDR3 is 13 amino acids. Trimming removed 2 bases from V and 7 bases from J, with 14 bases in between. Germline assignment: CDR1 SQVTM and CDR2 ANQGSEA. Written as DNA, the CDR3 is TGCAGCGTTGAAATGTCAAGGGGTAGTGGCTACACCTTC. It specifies CSVEMSRGSGYTF. Full variable domain (rest looked up from reference TRBV29-1 and TRBJ1-2): SAVISQKPSRDICQRGTSLTIQCQVDSQVTMMFWYRQQPGQSLTLIATANQGSEATYESGFVIDKFPISRPNLTFSTLTVSNMSPEDSSIYLCSVEMSRGSGYTFGSGTRLTVV.

CDR3 in amino acids: CASSPLRGTYTGELFF. The CDR3 nucleotides read TGTGCCAGCAGCCCGCTACGGGGAACCTACACCGGGGAGCTGTTTTTT. The chain couples TRBV3-1 to TRBJ2-2; D might be TRBD2 (5 bases). The CDR3 runs to 16 residues. V was cut by 4 bases and J by 3 bases, with 15 bases left in between. Germline lookup yields CDR1 LGHDT and CDR2 YNNKEL (reference sequence).

This clonotype was seen at least ten times. The genes are TRBV6-6 and TRBJ2-5; D tentatively fits TRBD1 or TRBD2 (5 bases each). The CDR3 contains 14 residues. V was clipped by 2 bases and J by 1 base, with 8 bases between them. Germline V CDR1 and CDR2: MNHNY, SVGAGI (reference sequence). CDR3 in DNA: TGTGCCAGCAGTTACCCTGGGGGCCAAGAGACCCAGTACTTC. Translated, it gives CASSYPGGQETQYF.

This clonotype was picked up many times. The chain couples TRBV27 to TRBJ1-2; TRBD1 is a possible D gene (6 bases). Germline values: CDR1 MNHEY, CDR2 SMNVEV (reference sequence). The CDR3 is 15 residues long. Trimming cost V 0 bases and J 5 bases, with 13 bases left between them. The CDR3 DNA sequence: TGTGCCAGCAGTTTATCGTTCAGGGGCTGGTATGGCTACACCTTC. Protein sequence: CASSLSFRGWYGYTF.

In its sample, this clonotype was seen many times. J is TRBJ1-1 and V is TRBV5-1; 9 bases align to TRBD1. V dropped 4 bases and J dropped 6; count of bases not matched to a gene: 10. The CDR3 is made up of 15 amino acids. Germline V gives CDR1 SGHRS, CDR2 YFSETQ. The CDR3 DNA follows: TGCGCCAGCAGCCCAGGGGACAGGGATAGCCCTGAAGCTTTCTTT. It codes for CASSPGDRDSPEAFF.

In this sample, this clonotype turned up many times. J is TRBJ2-7 and V is TRBV11-2; D unclear. This CDR3 spans 15 amino acids. CDR1 and CDR2 from the germline V gene are SGHAT and FQNNGV. Between the trimmed V and J ends, which lost 1 base and 1 base, there was a span of 11 bases. The CDR3 nucleotides are TGTGCCAGCAGCTTAGTTACGGGTTGGTCCTACGAGCAGTACTTC. Amino acids: CASSLVTGWSYEQYF.

This clonotype appeared many times. J is TRBJ2-5 and V is TRBV11-2, with D perhaps TRBD1 (6 bases). This CDR3 is built from 15 residues. V was cut by 5 bases and J by 1 base, with 14 bases left in between. The germline gives CDR1 SGHAT, CDR2 FQNNGV. In DNA, the CDR3 is TGTGCCAGCAGCCCTACAGGACAGCTCCAAGAGACCCAGTACTTC. This encodes CASSPTGQLQETQYF.